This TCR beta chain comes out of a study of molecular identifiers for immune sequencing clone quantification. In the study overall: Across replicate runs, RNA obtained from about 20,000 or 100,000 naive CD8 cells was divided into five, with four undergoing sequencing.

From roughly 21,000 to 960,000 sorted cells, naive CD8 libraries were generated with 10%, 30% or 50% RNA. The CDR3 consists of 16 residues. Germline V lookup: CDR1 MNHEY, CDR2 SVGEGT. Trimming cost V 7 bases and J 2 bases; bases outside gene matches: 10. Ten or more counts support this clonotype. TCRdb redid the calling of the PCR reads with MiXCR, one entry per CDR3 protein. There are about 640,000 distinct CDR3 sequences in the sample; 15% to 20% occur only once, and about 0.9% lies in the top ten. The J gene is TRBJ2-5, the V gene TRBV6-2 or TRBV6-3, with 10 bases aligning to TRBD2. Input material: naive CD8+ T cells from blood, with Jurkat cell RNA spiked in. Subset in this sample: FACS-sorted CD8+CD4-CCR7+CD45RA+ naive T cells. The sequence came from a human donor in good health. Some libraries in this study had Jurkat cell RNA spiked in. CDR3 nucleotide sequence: TGTGCCAGCACCCCACGGACTAGCGGAGGGCAAGAGACCCAGTACTTC. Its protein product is CASTPRTSGGQETQYF.